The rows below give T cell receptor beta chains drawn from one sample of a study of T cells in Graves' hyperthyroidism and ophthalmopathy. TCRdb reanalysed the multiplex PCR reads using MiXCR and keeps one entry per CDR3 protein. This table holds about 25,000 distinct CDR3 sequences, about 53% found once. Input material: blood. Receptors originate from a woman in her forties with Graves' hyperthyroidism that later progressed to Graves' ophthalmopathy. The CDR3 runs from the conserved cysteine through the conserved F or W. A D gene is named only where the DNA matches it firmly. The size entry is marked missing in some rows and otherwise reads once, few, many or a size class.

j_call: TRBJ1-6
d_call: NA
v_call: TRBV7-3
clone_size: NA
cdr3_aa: CARTFPGGTLHF
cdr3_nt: TGTGCCCGCACCTTCCCCGGGGGGACCCTCCACTTT

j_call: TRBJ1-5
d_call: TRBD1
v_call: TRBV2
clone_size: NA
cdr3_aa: CASSGGQISNQPQHF
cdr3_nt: TGTGCCAGCAGTGGGGGACAGATTAGCAATCAGCCCCAGCATTTT

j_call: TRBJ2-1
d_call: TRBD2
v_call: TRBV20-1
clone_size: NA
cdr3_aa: CSAKRFTSAYNEQFF
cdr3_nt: TGCAGTGCTAAAAGGTTTACTAGCGCCTACAATGAGCAGTTCTTC

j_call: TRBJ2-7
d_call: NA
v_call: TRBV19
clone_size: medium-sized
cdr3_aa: CASSSAPGKGEQYF
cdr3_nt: TGTGCCAGTAGCTCGGCCCCGGGAAAAGGCGAGCAGTACTTC

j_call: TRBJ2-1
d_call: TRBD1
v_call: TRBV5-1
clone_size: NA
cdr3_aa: CASSRRGQGGYEQFF
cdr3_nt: TGCGCCAGCAGCAGACGGGGACAGGGAGGGTATGAGCAGTTCTTC

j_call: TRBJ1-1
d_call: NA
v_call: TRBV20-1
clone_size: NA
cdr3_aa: CSARRTEAFF
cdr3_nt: TGCAGTGCTAGAAGGACTGAAGCTTTCTTT

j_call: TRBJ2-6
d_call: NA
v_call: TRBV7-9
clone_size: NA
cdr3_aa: CASSLQAGANVLTF
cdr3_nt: TGTGCCAGCAGCTTACAGGCTGGGGCCAACGTCCTGACTTTC

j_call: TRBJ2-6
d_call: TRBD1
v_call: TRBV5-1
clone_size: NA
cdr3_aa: CASSLAGGSGANVLTF
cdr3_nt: TGCGCCAGCAGCTTGGCAGGGGGCTCTGGGGCCAACGTCCTGACTTTC

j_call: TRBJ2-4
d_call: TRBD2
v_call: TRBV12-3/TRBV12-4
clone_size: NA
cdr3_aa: CASSSMGGGEMDIQYF
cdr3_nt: TGTGCCAGCAGTTCCATGGGGGGGGGGGAGATGGACATTCAGTACTTC

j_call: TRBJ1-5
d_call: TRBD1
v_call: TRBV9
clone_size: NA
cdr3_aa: CASSQGGANQPQHF
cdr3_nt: TGTGCCAGCAGCCAGGGGGGGGCCAATCAGCCCCAGCATTTT

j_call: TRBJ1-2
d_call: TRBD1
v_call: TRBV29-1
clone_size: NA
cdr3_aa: CSVDPGQRGYTF
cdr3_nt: TGCAGCGTTGATCCGGGACAGCGTGGCTACACCTTC

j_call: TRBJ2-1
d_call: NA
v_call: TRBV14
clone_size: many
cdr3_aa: CASSQGRGAGEQFF
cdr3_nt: TGTGCCAGCAGCCAAGGTAGAGGGGCGGGCGAGCAGTTCTTC

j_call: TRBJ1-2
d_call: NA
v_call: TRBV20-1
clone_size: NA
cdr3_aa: CSAGRDLYGYTF
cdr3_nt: TGCAGTGCTGGACGGGATCTCTATGGCTACACCTTC

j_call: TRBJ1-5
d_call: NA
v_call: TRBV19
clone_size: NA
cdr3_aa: CASSTLGSRRLSNQPQHF
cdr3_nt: TGTGCCAGTAGTACCTTGGGGTCCCGGAGGCTGAGCAATCAGCCCCAGCATTTT

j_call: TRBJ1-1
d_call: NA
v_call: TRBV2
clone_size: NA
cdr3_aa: CASGRADLDTEAFF
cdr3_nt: TGTGCCAGCGGCCGGGCTGATCTAGACACTGAAGCTTTCTTT

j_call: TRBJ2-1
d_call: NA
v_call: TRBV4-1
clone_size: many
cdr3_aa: CASSQPLKLERGNEQFF
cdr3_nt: TGCGCCAGCAGCCAACCGTTGAAGCTGGAACGGGGCAATGAGCAGTTCTTC

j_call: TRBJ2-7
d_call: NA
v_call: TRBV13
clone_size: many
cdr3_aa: CASSNPTRAYEQYF
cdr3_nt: TGTGCCAGCAGCAACCCGACTAGGGCCTACGAGCAGTACTTC

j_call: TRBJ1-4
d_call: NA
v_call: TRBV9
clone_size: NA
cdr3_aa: CASSVDGRNEKLFF
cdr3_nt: TGTGCCAGCAGCGTCGACGGTAGAAATGAAAAACTGTTTTTT

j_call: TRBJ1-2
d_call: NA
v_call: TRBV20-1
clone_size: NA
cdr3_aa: CSARIVGGYTF
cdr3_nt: TGCAGTGCTAGGATCGTTGGCGGCTACACCTTC

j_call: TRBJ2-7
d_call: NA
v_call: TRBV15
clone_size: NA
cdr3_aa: CATLNPSSYEQYF
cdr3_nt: TGTGCCACCCTAAACCCGAGTTCTTACGAGCAGTACTTC

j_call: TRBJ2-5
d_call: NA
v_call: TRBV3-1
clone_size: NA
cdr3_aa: CASSQDQCLPASMAAGTQYF
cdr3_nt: TGTGCCAGCAGCCAAGATCAGTGTCTACCGGCCTCTATGGCCGCCGGGACCCAGTACTTC

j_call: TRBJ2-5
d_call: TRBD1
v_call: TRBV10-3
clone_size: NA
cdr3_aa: CAISSGTGGETQYF
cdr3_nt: TGTGCCATCAGTTCCGGGACAGGGGGTGAGACCCAGTACTTC

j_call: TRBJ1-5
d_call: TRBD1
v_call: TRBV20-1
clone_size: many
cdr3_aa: CSARDPLDRGSGNQPQHF
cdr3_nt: TGCAGTGCTAGAGATCCGCTGGACAGGGGGTCGGGGAATCAGCCCCAGCATTTT

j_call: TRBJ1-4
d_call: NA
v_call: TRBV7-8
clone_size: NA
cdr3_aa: CASSSFRTANNEKLFF
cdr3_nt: TGTGCCAGCAGCTCTTTCCGGACAGCGAATAATGAAAAACTGTTTTTT

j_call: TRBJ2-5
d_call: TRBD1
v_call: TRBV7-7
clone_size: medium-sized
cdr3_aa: CASSLARGPQETQYF
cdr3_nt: TGTGCTAGCAGCTTAGCTAGGGGGCCTCAAGAGACCCAGTACTTC

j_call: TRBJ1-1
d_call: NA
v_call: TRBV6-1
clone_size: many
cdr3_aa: CASSEGMNTEAFF
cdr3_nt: TGTGCCAGCAGTGAGGGGATGAACACTGAAGCTTTCTTT

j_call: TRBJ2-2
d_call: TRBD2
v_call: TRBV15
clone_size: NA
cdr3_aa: CATSRVLAGAGELFF
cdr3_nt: TGTGCCACCAGCAGAGTTTTAGCGGGAGCCGGGGAGCTGTTCTTT

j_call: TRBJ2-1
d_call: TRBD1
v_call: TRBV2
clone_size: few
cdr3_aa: CASRLGQLGYNEQFF
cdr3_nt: TGTGCCAGCAGGTTGGGACAGCTTGGGTACAATGAGCAGTTCTTC

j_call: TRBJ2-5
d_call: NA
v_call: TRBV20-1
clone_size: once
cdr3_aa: CSARDSWHTYSNQPQYF
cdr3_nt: TGCAGTGCTAGAGACTCGTGGCACACCTATAGCAATCAGCCCCAGTACTTC

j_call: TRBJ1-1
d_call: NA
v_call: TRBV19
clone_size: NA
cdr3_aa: CASSITGITEAFF
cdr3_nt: TGTGCCAGTAGTATTACAGGGATTACTGAAGCTTTCTTT

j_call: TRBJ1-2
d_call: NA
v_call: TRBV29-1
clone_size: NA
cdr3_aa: CSATRVNGYTF
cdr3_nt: TGCAGCGCCACCAGGGTTAACGGCTACACCTTC

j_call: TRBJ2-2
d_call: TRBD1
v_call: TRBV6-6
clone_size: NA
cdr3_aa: CASSRQGDTGELFF
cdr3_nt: TGTGCCAGCAGCAGACAGGGGGACACCGGGGAGCTGTTTTTT

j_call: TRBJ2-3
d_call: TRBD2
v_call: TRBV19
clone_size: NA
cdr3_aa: CASSSGLAGADTQYF
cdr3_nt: TGTGCCAGTAGTTCGGGACTAGCGGGTGCAGATACGCAGTATTTT

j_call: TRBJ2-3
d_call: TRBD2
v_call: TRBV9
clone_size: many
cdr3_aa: CASSAPGLTTDTQYF
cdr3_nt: TGTGCCAGCAGCGCTCCGGGACTAACCACAGATACGCAGTATTTT

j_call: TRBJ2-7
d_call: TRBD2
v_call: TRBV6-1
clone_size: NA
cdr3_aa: CASSEAHGGRAYEQYF
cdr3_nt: TGTGCCAGCAGTGAAGCCCACGGCGGGAGGGCCTACGAGCAGTACTTC

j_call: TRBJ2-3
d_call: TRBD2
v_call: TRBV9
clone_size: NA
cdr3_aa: CASSVLGLADTQYF
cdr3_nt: TGTGCCAGCAGCGTATTGGGACTAGCGGATACGCAGTATTTT

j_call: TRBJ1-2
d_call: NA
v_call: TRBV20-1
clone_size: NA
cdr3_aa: CSATNRDNLGYTF
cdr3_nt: TGCAGTGCTACAAACAGGGATAACTTAGGCTACACCTTC

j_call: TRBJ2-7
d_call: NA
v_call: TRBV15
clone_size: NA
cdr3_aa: CATSIHRESYEQYF
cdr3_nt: TGTGCCACCAGCATACACAGGGAGAGCTACGAGCAGTACTTC

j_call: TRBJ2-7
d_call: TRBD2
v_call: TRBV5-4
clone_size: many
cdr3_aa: CASSWGGGFYEQYF
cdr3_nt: TGTGCCAGCAGCTGGGGGGGGGGATTCTACGAGCAGTACTTC

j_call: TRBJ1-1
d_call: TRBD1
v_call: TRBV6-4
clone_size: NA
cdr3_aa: CASSDRQTGGDEAFF
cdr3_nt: TGTGCCAGCAGTGACCGACAGACAGGGGGGGATGAAGCTTTCTTT

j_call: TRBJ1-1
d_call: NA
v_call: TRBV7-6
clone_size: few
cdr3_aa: CASSLGGVAEAFF
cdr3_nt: TGTGCCAGCAGCTTAGGGGGGGTCGCTGAAGCTTTCTTT

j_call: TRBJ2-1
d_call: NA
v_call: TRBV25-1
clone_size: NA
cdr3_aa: CASSIYLCSVSSGVNEQFF
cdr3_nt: NA

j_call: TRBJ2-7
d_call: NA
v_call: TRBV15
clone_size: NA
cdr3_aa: CATSKPTGPLGEQYF
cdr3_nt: TGTGCCACCAGCAAACCAACAGGGCCGTTAGGCGAGCAGTACTTC

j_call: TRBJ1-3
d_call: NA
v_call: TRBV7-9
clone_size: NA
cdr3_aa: CASSSGYSGNTIYF
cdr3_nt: TGTGCCAGCAGCTCAGGGTACTCTGGAAACACCATATATTTT

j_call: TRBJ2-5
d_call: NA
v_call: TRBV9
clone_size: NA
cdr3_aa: CASSVGSFRPTETQYF
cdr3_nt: TGTGCCAGCAGCGTAGGCTCCTTCCGGCCCACGGAGACCCAGTACTTC